This is a list of T cell receptor beta chains from one sample in a study of blood T cell repertoires in COVID-19. TCRdb's copy holds only in-frame clones and misses some; the assay was immunoSEQ multiplex PCR. Altogether 430,000 or so clones are present, 70% to 90% being singletons, with the ten largest covering approximately 1.5%. Material: PBMCs or T cells enriched from blood (not recorded which). The receptors come from a woman under 30 who had been exposed to COVID-19. The CDR3 runs from the conserved cysteine through the conserved F or W. Each record gives: clone size, D gene, CDR3 length, J gene, V gene, CDR3 DNA, CDR3 protein. D genes are given only for firm matches. Expanded clones are given a class, and other clones once, few, many or no size at all.

>NA|NA|13|TRBJ2-1|TRBV30
TGTGCCCGAGAAGGAACGGGATACAATGAGCAGTTCTTC
CAREGTGYNEQFF
>NA|NA|17|TRBJ1-5|TRBV7-8
TGTGCCAGCAGCTTAGAGGTGGTACAGGCGAATAATCAGCCCCAGCATTTT
CASSLEVVQANNQPQHF
>NA|TRBD2|17|TRBJ2-7|TRBV13
TGTGCCAGCAGCTTATGGGCTAGCGGGGGGCAGCTCTACGAGCAGTACTTC
CASSLWASGGQLYEQYF
>once|NA|15|TRBJ2-5|TRBV4-1
TGCGCCAGCAGCCAACTAGCTTCCCGGGGGGAGACCCAGTACTTC
CASSQLASRGETQYF
>NA|NA|14|TRBJ2-3|TRBV9
TGTGCCAGCAGCGCCGGGTTAGTAACGAATACGCAGTATTTT
CASSAGLVTNTQYF
>NA|TRBD1|15|TRBJ1-1|TRBV7-3
TGTGCCAGCAGCCCAGGACAGGGGAGGAACACTGAAGCTTTCTTT
CASSPGQGRNTEAFF
>NA|TRBD1|17|TRBJ1-2|TRBV7-9
TGTGCCAGCAGCTTAGCTGGACAGGTGACAGATGGGGATGGCTACACCTTC
CASSLAGQVTDGDGYTF
>NA|TRBD1|15|TRBJ2-2|TRBV4-1
TGCGCCAGCAGCCAGGGACAGGAGAACACCGGGGAGCTGTTTTTT
CASSQGQENTGELFF
>NA|TRBD1|15|TRBJ1-2|TRBV29-1
TGCAGCGTTGAGCGAGGGACAGGGGGGGCTAATGGCTACACCTTC
CSVERGTGGANGYTF
>NA|NA|13|TRBJ1-2|TRBV30
TGTGCCTGGTGGGCATCGAGCAACTATGGCTACACCTTC
CAWWASSNYGYTF
>NA|TRBD1|14|TRBJ2-3|TRBV5-1
TGCGCCAGCAGCTGGGGGACAGGGTCGGATACGCAGTATTTT
CASSWGTGSDTQYF
>NA|NA|15|TRBJ1-4|TRBV9
TGTGCCAGCAGCGTATTAGGACACCTCAATGAAAAACTGTTTTTT
CASSVLGHLNEKLFF
>NA|NA|15|TRBJ1-4|TRBV6-5
TGTGCCAGCAGTTACGCGGGAGGGGTTAATGAAAAACTGTTTTTT
CASSYAGGVNEKLFF
>few|TRBD2|19|TRBJ2-1|TRBV28
TGTGCCAGCAGTTCCGTCCAACCGACTAGCGGGGGACCTACGCATGAGCAGTTCTTC
CASSSVQPTSGGPTHEQFF
>NA|TRBD2|15|TRBJ2-2|TRBV3-1/TRBV3-2
TGTGCCAGCAGCCAAGCCGCTAGCGGGACCGGGGAGCTGTTTTTT
CASSQAASGTGELFF
>NA|TRBD1|15|TRBJ2-7|TRBV6-2/TRBV6-3
TGTGCCAGCAGTTATACCGGGACAGGGGGTGGAGAGCAGTACTTC
CASSYTGTGGGEQYF
>NA|NA|11|TRBJ2-2|TRBV24-1
TGTGCCACCTCGGACACCGGGGAGCTGTTTTTT
CATSDTGELFF
>NA|TRBD1|14|TRBJ1-1|TRBV28
TGTGCCAGCAGTTTAAGGGGGCCAGGCACTGAAGCTTTCTTT
CASSLRGPGTEAFF
>NA|NA|15|TRBJ1-1|TRBV13
TGTGCCAGCAGCTTCAAACAGGGTCTGAACACTGAAGCTTTCTTT
CASSFKQGLNTEAFF
>NA|NA|15|TRBJ2-7|TRBV5-4
TGTGCCAGCAGCTTAATGATGTCTCGGGATTACGAGCAGTACTTC
CASSLMMSRDYEQYF
>few|NA|16|TRBJ1-1|TRBV5-1
TGCGCCAGCAGCTCACGCGACAGGAGTGGGAACACTGAAGCTTTCTTT
CASSSRDRSGNTEAFF
>NA|TRBD2|13|TRBJ2-3|TRBV7-7
TGTGCTAGCAGCACTAGCGGGGGAGATACGCAGTATTTT
CASSTSGGDTQYF
>NA|TRBD2|17|TRBJ2-7|TRBV5-4
TGTGCCAGCAGCCCCGGTTTATCCAGCGGGAGGTCCTACGAGCAGTACTTC
CASSPGLSSGRSYEQYF
>NA|NA|17|TRBJ1-5|TRBV27
TGTGCCAGCAGTTTCCGCGGACAGCTCTATAGCAATCAGCCCCAGCATTTT
CASSFRGQLYSNQPQHF